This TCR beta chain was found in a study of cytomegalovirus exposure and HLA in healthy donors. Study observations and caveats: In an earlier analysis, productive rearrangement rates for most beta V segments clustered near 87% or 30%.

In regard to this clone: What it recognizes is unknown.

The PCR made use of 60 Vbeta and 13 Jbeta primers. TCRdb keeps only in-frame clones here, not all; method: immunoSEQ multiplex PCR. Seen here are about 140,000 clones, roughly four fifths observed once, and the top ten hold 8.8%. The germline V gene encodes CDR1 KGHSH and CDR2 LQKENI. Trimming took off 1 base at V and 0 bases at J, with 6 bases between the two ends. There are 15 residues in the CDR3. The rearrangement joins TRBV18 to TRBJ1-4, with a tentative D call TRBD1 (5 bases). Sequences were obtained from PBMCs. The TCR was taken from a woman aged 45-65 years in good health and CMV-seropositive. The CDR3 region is CASSPRGATNEKLFF. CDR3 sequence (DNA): TGTGCCAGCTCACCACGGGGGGCAACTAATGAAAAACTGTTTTTT.